This T cell receptor (beta chain) stems from a study of cytotoxic CD8 clonotypes in ibrutinib-treated CLL. V dropped 1 base and J dropped 0 bases, with 7 bases sitting between them. Germline loops: CDR1 SGHVS, CDR2 FQNEAQ. CDR3 length: 14 residues. Study-wide findings and caveats: Against age-matched healthy donors, baseline clonality ran higher and tracked circulating CD8+ T-cell counts.

Clones were sequenced by immunoSEQ multiplex PCR, and TCRdb holds only the in-frame ones, with some missing. The data hold about 200,000 clones, with around 75% observed a single time. In the case of this clone: Its antigen is still unknown.

The V and J genes are TRBV7-8 and TRBJ2-7; D possibly corresponds to TRBD1 (5 bases). The receptor was isolated from a human donor with chronic lymphocytic leukemia. Sequences were derived from PBMCs, sampled after 12 months of ibrutinib treatment. CDR3 sequence: CASSLGGVSYEQYF. The DNA for the CDR3 is TGTGCCAGCAGCTTAGGGGGCGTCTCCTACGAGCAGTACTTC.